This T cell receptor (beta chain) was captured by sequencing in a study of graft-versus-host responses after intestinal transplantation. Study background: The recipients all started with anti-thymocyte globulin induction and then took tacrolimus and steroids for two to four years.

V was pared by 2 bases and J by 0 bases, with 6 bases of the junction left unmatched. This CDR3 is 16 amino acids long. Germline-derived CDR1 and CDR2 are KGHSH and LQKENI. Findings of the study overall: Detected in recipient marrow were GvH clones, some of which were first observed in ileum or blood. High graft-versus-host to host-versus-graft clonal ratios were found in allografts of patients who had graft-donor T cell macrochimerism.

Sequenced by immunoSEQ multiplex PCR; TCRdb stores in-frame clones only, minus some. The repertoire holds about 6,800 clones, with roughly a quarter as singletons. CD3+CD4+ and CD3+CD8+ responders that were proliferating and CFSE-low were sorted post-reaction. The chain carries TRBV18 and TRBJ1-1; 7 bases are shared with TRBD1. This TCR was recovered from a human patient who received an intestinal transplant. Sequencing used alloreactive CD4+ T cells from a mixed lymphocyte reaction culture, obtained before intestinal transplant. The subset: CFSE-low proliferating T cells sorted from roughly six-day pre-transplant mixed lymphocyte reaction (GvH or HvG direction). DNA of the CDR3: TGTGCCAGCTCACCAGCAGAGACAGGGTTGAACACTGAAGCTTTCTTT. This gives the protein CASSPAETGLNTEAFF.